Here is one T cell receptor beta chain with its context. The antigen is not known. The record originates from a study of early T cells in non-severe SARS-CoV-2 infection. Background on the study: The sequenced material was bulk RNA from unsorted whole blood, and its chains were unpaired. General study findings and limits: There was a bias toward anti-spike CD8 responses in VDJdb matching, which missed private and CD4 specificities.

Unique molecular identifiers were attached to individual cDNA molecules. TCRdb processed the 5' RACE reads anew with MiXCR; each CDR3 protein has one entry. The table lists fewer than 90,000 distinct CDR3 sequences, 11% to 15% of them singletons. This CDR3 has 16 amino acids. V gave up 3 bases and J gave up 5 bases, with 19 bases separating them. From germline, CDR1 is SNHLY and CDR2 FYNNEI. This receptor was obtained from an adult who was a healthcare worker with PCR-confirmed SARS-CoV-2 infection or an uninfected control (not recorded which). This sequence joins TRBV2 and TRBJ1-1, with TRBD1 as a possible D gene (5 bases). The specimen sequenced was whole blood. The CDR3 coding sequence is TGTGCCAGCAGTGAGAGGGTGTATCGAGGGGCTACTGAAGCTTTCTTT. Amino acids: CASSERVYRGATEAFF.